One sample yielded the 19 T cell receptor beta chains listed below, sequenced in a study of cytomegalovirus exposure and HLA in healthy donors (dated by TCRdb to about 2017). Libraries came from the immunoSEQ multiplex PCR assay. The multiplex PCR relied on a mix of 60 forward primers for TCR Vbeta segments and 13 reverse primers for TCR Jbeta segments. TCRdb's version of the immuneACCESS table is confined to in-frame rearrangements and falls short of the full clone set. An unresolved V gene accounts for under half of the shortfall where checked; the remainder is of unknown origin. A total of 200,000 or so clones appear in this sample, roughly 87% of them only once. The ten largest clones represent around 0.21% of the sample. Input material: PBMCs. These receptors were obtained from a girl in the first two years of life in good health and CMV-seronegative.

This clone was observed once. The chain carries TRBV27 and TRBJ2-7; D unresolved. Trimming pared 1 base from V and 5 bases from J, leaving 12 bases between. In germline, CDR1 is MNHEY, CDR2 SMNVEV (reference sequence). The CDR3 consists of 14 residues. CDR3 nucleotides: TGTGCCAGCAGTTTATTAGGATTGGGCCACGAGCAGTACTTC. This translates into CASSLLGLGHEQYF.

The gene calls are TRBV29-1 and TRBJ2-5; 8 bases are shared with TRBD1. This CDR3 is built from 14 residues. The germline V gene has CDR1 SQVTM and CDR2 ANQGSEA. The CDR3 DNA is TGCACCATGGAGGACAGGGCGGACATAGAGACCCAGTACTTC. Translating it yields CTMEDRADIETQYF.

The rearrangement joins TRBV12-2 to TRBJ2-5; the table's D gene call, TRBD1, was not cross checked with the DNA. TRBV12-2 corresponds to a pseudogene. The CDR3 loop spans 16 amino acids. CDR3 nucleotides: TGTGCAAGTCGCTTAGCGTGTACAGGGGGCGAGAAGACCCAGTACTTC. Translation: CASRLACTGGEKTQYF.

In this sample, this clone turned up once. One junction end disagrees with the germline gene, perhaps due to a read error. The DNA of the CDR3 is TGTGCCTGGAGTGTTCCTAGCCCCATGTTGAATTTT. This encodes CAWSVPSPMLNF. The rearrangement joins TRBV30 to TRBJ2-3; tentative D call: TRBD2 (5 bases). Germline CDR1 reads GTSNPN; CDR2 reads SVGIG (reference sequence). This CDR3 comprises 12 residues.

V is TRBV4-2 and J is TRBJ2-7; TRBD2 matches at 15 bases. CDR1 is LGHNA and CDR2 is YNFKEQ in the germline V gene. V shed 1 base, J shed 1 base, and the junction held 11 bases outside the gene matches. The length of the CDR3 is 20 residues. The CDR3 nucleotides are TGTGCCAGCAGCCAAGCAATCCCGGGACTAGCGGGGGGCCAGTCCTACGAGCAGTACTTC. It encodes CASSQAIPGLAGGQSYEQYF.

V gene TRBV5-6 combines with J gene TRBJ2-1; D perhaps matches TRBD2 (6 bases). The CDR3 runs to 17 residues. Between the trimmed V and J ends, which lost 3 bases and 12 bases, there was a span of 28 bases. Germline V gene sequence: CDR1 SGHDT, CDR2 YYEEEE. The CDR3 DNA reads TGTGCCAGCAGCTCCAATTACGGGGGAGGTGGAGGTAGAGGGCAGTTCTTC. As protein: CASSSNYGGGGGRGQFF.

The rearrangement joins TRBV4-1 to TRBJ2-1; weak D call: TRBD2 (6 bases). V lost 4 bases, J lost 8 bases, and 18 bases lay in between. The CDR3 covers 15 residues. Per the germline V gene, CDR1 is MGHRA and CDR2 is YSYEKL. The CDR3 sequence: CASSPREDGGHEQFF. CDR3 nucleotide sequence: TGCGCCAGCAGCCCAAGGGAGGACGGGGGTCATGAGCAGTTCTTC.

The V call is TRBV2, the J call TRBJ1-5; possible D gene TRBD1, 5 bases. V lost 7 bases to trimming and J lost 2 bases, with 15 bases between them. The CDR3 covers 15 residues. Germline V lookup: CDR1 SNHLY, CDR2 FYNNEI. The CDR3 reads CASTRARIGNQPQHF. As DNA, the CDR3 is TGTGCCAGCACCAGGGCTAGGATTGGCAATCAGCCCCAGCATTTT.

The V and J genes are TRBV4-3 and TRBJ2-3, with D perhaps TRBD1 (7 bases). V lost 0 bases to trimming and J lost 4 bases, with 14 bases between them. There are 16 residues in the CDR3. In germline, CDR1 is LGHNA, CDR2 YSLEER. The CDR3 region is CASSQEGRGRSDTQYF. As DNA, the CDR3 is TGCGCCAGCAGCCAAGAGGGCAGGGGGAGGTCAGATACGCAGTATTTT.

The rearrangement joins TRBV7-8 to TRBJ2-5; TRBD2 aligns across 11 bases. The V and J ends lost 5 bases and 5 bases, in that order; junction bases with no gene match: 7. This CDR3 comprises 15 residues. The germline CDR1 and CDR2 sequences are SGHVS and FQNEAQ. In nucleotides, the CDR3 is TGTGCCAGCAGCCACCGGGGACTAGCGGCCGAGACCCAGTACTTC. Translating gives CASSHRGLAAETQYF.

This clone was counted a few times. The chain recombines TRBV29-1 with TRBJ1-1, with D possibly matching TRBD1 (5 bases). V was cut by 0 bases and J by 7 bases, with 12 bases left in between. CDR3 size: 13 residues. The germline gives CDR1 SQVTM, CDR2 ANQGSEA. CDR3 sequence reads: CSVEDLKTVEAFF. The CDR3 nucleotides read TGCAGCGTTGAAGATCTTAAGACAGTTGAAGCTTTCTTT.

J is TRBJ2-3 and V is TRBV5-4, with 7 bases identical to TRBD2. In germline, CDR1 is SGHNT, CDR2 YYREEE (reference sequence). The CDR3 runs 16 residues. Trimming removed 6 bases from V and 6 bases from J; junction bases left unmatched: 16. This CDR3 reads CASKPSGGEVYDTQYF. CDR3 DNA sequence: TGTGCCAGCAAGCCCTCTGGGGGGGAGGTATACGATACGCAGTATTTT.

The CDR3 DNA follows: TGTGCCAGCTCACCGGGAGGGGGGGGTTCACCCCTCCACTTT. This translates into CASSPGGGGSPLHF. This sequence joins TRBV18 and TRBJ1-6; D is possibly TRBD1 (6 bases). Germline loops: CDR1 KGHSH, CDR2 LQKENI. The CDR3 has 14 residues. Trimming pared 3 bases from V and 9 bases from J, leaving 12 bases between. Full variable domain (remainder filled in from reference TRBV18 and TRBJ1-6): NAGVMQNPRHLVRRRGQEARLRCSPMKGHSHVYWYRQLPEEGLKFMVYLQKENIIDESGMPKERFSAEFPKEGPSILRIQQVVRGDSAAYFCASSPGGGGSPLHFGNGTRLTVT.

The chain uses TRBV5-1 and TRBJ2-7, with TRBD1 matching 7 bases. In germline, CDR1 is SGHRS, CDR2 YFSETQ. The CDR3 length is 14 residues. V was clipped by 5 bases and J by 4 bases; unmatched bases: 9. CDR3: CASRPQGVGYEQYF. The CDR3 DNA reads TGCGCCAGCAGACCCCAGGGGGTGGGGTACGAGCAGTACTTC.

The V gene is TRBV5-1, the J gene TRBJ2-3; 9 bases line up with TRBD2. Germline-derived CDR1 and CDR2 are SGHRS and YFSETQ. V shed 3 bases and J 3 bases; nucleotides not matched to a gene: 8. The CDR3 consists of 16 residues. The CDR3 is CASSWGTSLTTDTQYF. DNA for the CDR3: TGCGCCAGCAGCTGGGGGACTAGCCTAACTACAGATACGCAGTATTTT.

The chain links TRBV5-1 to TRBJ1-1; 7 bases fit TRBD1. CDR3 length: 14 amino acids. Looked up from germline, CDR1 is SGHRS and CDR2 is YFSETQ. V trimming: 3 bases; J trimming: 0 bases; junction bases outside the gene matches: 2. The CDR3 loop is CASSWGQLNTEAFF. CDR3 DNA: TGCGCCAGCAGCTGGGGACAGTTGAACACTGAAGCTTTCTTT.

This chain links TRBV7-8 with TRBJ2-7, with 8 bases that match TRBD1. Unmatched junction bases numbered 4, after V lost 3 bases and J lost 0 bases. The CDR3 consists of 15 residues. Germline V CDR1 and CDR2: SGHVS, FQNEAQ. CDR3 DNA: TGTGCCAGCAGCTTGTTGCAGGGGGCCTCCTACGAGCAGTACTTC. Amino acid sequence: CASSLLQGASYEQYF.

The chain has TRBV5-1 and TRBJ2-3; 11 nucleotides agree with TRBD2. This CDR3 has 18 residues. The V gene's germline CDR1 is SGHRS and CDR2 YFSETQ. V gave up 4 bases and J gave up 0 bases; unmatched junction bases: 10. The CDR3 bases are TGCGCCAGCAGCGCAATAAGGACTAGCGGGTCTAGCACAGATACGCAGTATTTT. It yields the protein CASSAIRTSGSSTDTQYF.

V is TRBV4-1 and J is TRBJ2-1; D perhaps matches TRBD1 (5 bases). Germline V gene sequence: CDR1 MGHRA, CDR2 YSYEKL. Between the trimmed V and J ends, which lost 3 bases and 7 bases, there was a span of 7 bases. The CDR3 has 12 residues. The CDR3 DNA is TGCGCCAGCAGCCATGGGGCTAATGAGCAGTTCTTC. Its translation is CASSHGANEQFF.